The 18 T cell receptor beta chains below were found in one sample sequenced in a study of blood T cell repertoires in COVID-19. Profiled with immunoSEQ multiplex PCR; TCRdb holds only in-frame clones, not every one. The sample has approximately 120,000 clones, about 87% seen once; the top ten hold 5.5% to 8.5%. Sample: peripheral blood. Receptor source: a woman in her forties or fifties with acute or convalescent COVID-19.

A few counts support this clone. The chain has TRBV6-6 and TRBJ1-2, with TRBD1 matching over 10 bases. The CDR3 is 17 amino acids. The trim removed 5 bases at V and 6 bases at J, leaving 15 bases unmatched. Per germline, CDR1 MNHNY and CDR2 SVGAGI (reference sequence). CDR3 loop: CASSHPIGQGEVNGYTF. In DNA form, the CDR3 reads TGTGCCAGCAGTCACCCAATAGGACAGGGGGAAGTCAATGGCTACACCTTC.

The CDR3 DNA reads TGCGCCAGCAGCTTGGCCGCCAGAAGCACAGATACGCAGTATTTT. Translation: CASSLAARSTDTQYF. V gene TRBV5-1 combines with J gene TRBJ2-3; no firm D call. This CDR3 is 15 amino acids long. V lost 0 bases to trimming and J lost 0 bases, with 8 bases between them. CDR1 SGHRS and CDR2 YFSETQ come from the germline V gene.

This clone was counted between two and nine times. CDR3 sequence: CASSEWPEGYDINSPLHF. CDR3 sequence (DNA): TGTGCCAGCAGTGAATGGCCTGAGGGTTATGACATTAATTCACCCCTCCACTTT. V and J are TRBV25-1 and TRBJ1-6; D is unclear. The germline gives CDR1 MGHDK, CDR2 SYGVNS. This CDR3 has 18 residues. V lost 1 base to trimming and J lost 6 bases, with 19 bases between them.

The V gene is TRBV15, the J gene TRBJ1-3, with TRBD1 as a possible D gene (6 bases). Germline V gives CDR1 LNHNV, CDR2 YYDKDF (reference sequence). The V and J ends lost 5 bases and 0 bases respectively, with 11 bases between them. This CDR3 spans 15 amino acids. The CDR3 loop reads CATSVDSHSGNTIYF. In nucleotides, the CDR3 is TGTGCCACCAGCGTGGACAGCCACTCTGGAAACACCATATATTTT.

The chain couples TRBV18 to TRBJ1-2; perhaps TRBD1 as D (5 bases). CDR1 and CDR2 from the germline V gene are KGHSH and LQKENI. The germline V and J ends were trimmed by 3 bases and 3 bases, with 20 bases remaining between them. The CDR3 is 17 residues long. This chain's CDR3 is CASSPRLGGEDDYGYTF. The CDR3 bases are TGTGCCAGCTCACCCCGGCTGGGGGGGGAGGATGACTATGGCTACACCTTC.

This chain connects TRBV9 to TRBJ2-2, with D tentatively TRBD2 (6 bases). Germline CDR1 and CDR2: SGDLS and YYNGEE. This CDR3 contains 15 residues. The V end lost 4 bases, the J end lost 2 bases, and 12 bases lay between the germline ends. The CDR3 protein is CASSPRDLNTGELFF. CDR3 bases: TGTGCCAGCAGCCCCCGGGACTTAAACACCGGGGAGCTGTTTTTT.

The chain has TRBV10-3 and TRBJ1-2; no reliable D call. Germline V gives CDR1 ENHRY, CDR2 SYGVKD. The ends were cut back, 7 bases at V and 1 base at J, with 10 bases in the middle. CDR3 length equals 13 residues. The CDR3: CAITPTLNYGYTF. The CDR3 nucleotides read TGTGCCATCACCCCGACACTTAACTATGGCTACACCTTC.

The rearrangement links TRBV6-5 to TRBJ2-1; TRBD2 might be the D (6 bases). There are 16 residues in the CDR3. Germline CDR1 reads MNHEY; CDR2 reads SVGAGI. Trimming stripped 4 bases from V and 0 bases from J, with 13 bases between. The CDR3 DNA sequence: TGTGCCAGCAGTTCCCGTAGCGGAAGCTCCTACAATGAGCAGTTCTTC. It codes for CASSSRSGSSYNEQFF.

This clone appeared a single time. The chain joins TRBV7-2 to TRBJ1-2; D perhaps matches TRBD1 (5 bases). This CDR3 is built from 18 residues. Germline CDR1 is SGHTA and CDR2 is FQGNSA. V lost 0 bases to trimming and J lost 1 base, with 18 bases between them. Here the CDR3 DNA reads TGTGCCAGCAGCTTAGCGCTTTTTAGCCAGGGAAGTAACTATGGCTACACCTTC. Protein: CASSLALFSQGSNYGYTF.

CDR3: CASSPTTDIHSYGYTF. For the CDR3, the DNA is TGTGCCAGCAGTCCCACGACAGATATTCACTCCTATGGCTACACCTTC. The chain links TRBV27 to TRBJ1-2, with D perhaps TRBD1 (5 bases). Trimming stripped 5 bases from V and 4 bases from J, with 20 bases between. The germline V gene has CDR1 MNHEY and CDR2 SMNVEV (reference sequence). This CDR3 contains 16 residues.

The genes are TRBV5-1 and TRBJ2-7, with 10 bases aligning to TRBD1. The CDR3 spans 16 residues. Germline V CDR1 and CDR2: SGHRS, YFSETQ. Losses at the gene ends were 0 bases for V and 4 bases for J; bases not matched to a gene: 7. DNA of the CDR3: TGCGCCAGCAGCTTGGATGGGGGGACAGGGGAGTACGAGCAGTACTTC. Its protein product is CASSLDGGTGEYEQYF.

The J gene is TRBJ1-5, the V gene TRBV9, with D uncertain. CDR3 size: 13 residues. V gave up 0 bases and J gave up 2 bases, with 3 bases separating them. Germline V gene sequence: CDR1 SGDLS, CDR2 YYNGEE. CDR3 nucleotide sequence: TGTGCCAGCAGCGTAGTCGGCAATCAGCCCCAGCATTTT. Its protein product is CASSVVGNQPQHF.

This chain connects TRBV28 to TRBJ1-2; no definite D call. Trimming took off 7 bases at V and 8 bases at J, with 14 bases between the two ends. The CDR3 sequence is 12 residues long. Per germline, CDR1 MDHEN and CDR2 SYDVKM. The CDR3 reads CASTYLGEGYTF. In DNA, the CDR3 is TGTGCCAGCACCTACCTCGGGGAAGGCTACACCTTC.

CDR3 in amino acids: CASSPNRGGEKLFF. As DNA, the CDR3 is TGTGCCAGCTCACCAAACAGGGGGGGTGAAAAACTGTTTTTT. The chain has TRBV18 and TRBJ1-4; 8 nucleotides match TRBD1. Germline V gene lookup returns CDR1 KGHSH and CDR2 LQKENI. V lost 2 bases, J lost 7 bases, and 3 bases stayed unmatched. CDR3 length: 14 residues.

This chain joins TRBV29-1 and TRBJ2-3; 7 bases match TRBD1. This CDR3 has 15 residues. With V trimmed by 8 bases and J by 2 bases, 13 bases remained unmatched. Germline V lookup: CDR1 SQVTM, CDR2 ANQGSEA. This chain's CDR3 is CSTPREGQITDTQYF. The CDR3 region has the DNA TGCAGCACACCAAGAGAGGGACAGATCACAGATACGCAGTATTTT.

This clone was counted once. This chain uses TRBV18 with TRBJ2-1; the match to TRBD2 covers 8 bases. The CDR3 contains 15 residues. Germline CDR1 KGHSH, CDR2 LQKENI. With 1 base clipped from V and 6 bases from J, the junction kept 5 bases outside the gene matches. In DNA, the CDR3 is TGTGCCAGCTCACCACAGGCAGCGGGGGTCAATGAGCAGTTCTTC. Encoded protein: CASSPQAAGVNEQFF.

The chain is built from TRBV18 and TRBJ1-1; D is unresolved. Trimming took 6 bases from V and 4 from J, leaving 12 bases between them. This CDR3 is built from 13 residues. The germline V gene encodes CDR1 KGHSH and CDR2 LQKENI. The CDR3 sequence: CASSPITGTEAFF. CDR3 nucleotides: TGTGCCAGCTCGCCTATTACGGGCACTGAAGCTTTCTTT.

This chain connects TRBV7-9 to TRBJ2-5; maybe TRBD1 (6 bases). The V end lost 1 base, the J end lost 4 bases, and 10 bases lay between the germline ends. Per germline, CDR1 SEHNR and CDR2 FQNEAQ (reference sequence). This CDR3 has 14 amino acids. CDR3 in amino acids: CASSLGRGRETQYF. In DNA, the CDR3 is TGTGCCAGCAGCTTAGGCAGGGGAAGAGAGACCCAGTACTTC.